These 13 T cell receptor beta chains were all obtained from the same sample, sequenced in a study of response to subunit inactivated influenza vaccine (dated by TCRdb to 2017 to 2018). Library preparation employed RT-PCR. Sequenced on an Illumina HiSeq 2500. TCRdb reran the public reads through fastp at Q25 and MiXCR, keeping productive beta chains. Each record represents a unique CDR3 protein, reported with the most common genes and DNA among its rows. The sample has about 650,000 distinct CDR3 sequences on record, approximately 14% of them singletons. The ten largest clonotypes hold 7.5% to 9% of the sample. This specimen was PBMCs from blood, taken about 14 days before vaccination. The receptors were gathered from a man aged 45-60 years who received an inactivated influenza vaccine. Donor details come from another sample of the same person, matched by shared clones.

The rearrangement joins TRBV6-7 to TRBJ2-1, with TRBD2 identical over 12 bases. TRBV6-7 is filed as an ORF, its function uncertain. V lost 4 bases and J lost 0; bases outside the gene matches: 4. The CDR3 contains 17 residues. This CDR3 reads CASSLLAGGSSYNEQFF. Written as DNA, the CDR3 is TGTGCCAGCAGTTTACTAGCGGGGGGAAGCTCCTACAATGAGCAGTTCTTC.

In regard to this clonotype: A read error may explain this, as a much larger clone is one base away. CDR3 sequence (DNA): TGTGCCAGCAGTTCGAATAGCGGGGCCCCCTACGAGCAGTACTTC. Residues: CASSSNSGAPYEQYF. V is TRBV12-3 or TRBV12-4 and J is TRBJ2-7; TRBD2 matches 8 bases. The J segment lost 2 bases and the V segment lost 4 bases, leaving 7 bases of the junction unmatched. The CDR3 extends over 15 amino acids.

The gene calls are TRBV12-3 or TRBV12-4 and TRBJ2-1; weak D call: TRBD1 (6 bases). The CDR3 runs 13 residues. V lost 2 bases and J 12 bases, leaving 14 bases between the germline ends. In nucleotides, the CDR3 is TGTGCCAGCAGTTTAAGTTTCTTGGACAGGCAGTTCTTC. Its translation is CASSLSFLDRQFF.

The chain uses TRBV20-1 and TRBJ2-3; TRBD2 matches 11 bases. V gave up 6 bases and J gave up 3 bases; unmatched junction bases: 2. CDR1 is DFQATT and CDR2 is SNEGSKA in the germline V gene (reference sequence). CDR3 length equals 13 residues. CDR3 in amino acids: CSAVAGGTDTQYF. DNA of the CDR3: TGCAGTGCGGTAGCGGGGGGGACAGATACGCAGTATTTT.

The chain carries TRBV20-1 and TRBJ2-2; TRBD2 agrees at 8 bases. Unmatched junction bases numbered 5, after V lost 1 base and J lost 7 bases. CDR1 DFQATT and CDR2 SNEGSKA come from the germline V gene (reference sequence). The CDR3 extends over 14 amino acids. CDR3 bases: TGCAGTGCTAGAGTCGGGGGGGCCTTCGGGGAGCTGTTTTTT. It specifies CSARVGGAFGELFF.

The chain recombines TRBV19 with TRBJ2-2; D call uncertain. Germline values: CDR1 LNHDA, CDR2 SQIVND (reference sequence). This CDR3 has 13 amino acids. Trimming removed 7 bases at V and 6 bases at J, with 12 bases between. The DNA of the CDR3 is TGTGCCAGTAAGTTCGTTGGAGCCGGGGAGCTGTTTTTT. Amino acids: CASKFVGAGELFF. Full variable domain (missing parts from reference TRBV19 and TRBJ2-2): DGGITQSPKYLFRKEGQNVTLSCEQNLNHDAMYWYRQDPGQGLRLIYYSQIVNDFQKGDIAEGYSVSREKKESFPLTVTSAQKNPTAFYLCASKFVGAGELFFGEGSRLTVL.

The rearrangement joins TRBV3-1 to TRBJ2-7, with 13 bases that match TRBD2. The CDR3 has 16 amino acids. Germline CDR1 is LGHDT and CDR2 is YNNKEL (reference sequence). The V gene end was trimmed by 4 bases and the J gene end by 3 bases; junction bases not matched to a gene: 6. The CDR3, as DNA: TGTGCCAGCAGCCCTCTGGGACTAGCGGGACACTACGAGCAGTACTTC. This encodes CASSPLGLAGHYEQYF.

The V call is TRBV21-1, the J call TRBJ2-7; TRBD1, as called in the table, went unchecked against the DNA. TRBV21-1 is a pseudogene segment. CDR3 length: 18 amino acids. The CDR3 DNA reads as TGTGCCAGCAGCAAAGGTTACGATAAGACAGCGACGAGGTACGAGCAGTACTTC. Protein: CASSKGYDKTATRYEQYF.

This clonotype was counted between two and nine times. The chain couples TRBV4-3 to TRBJ2-7; D not resolved. Trimming pared 1 base from V and 3 bases from J, leaving 7 bases between. This CDR3 comprises 13 residues. Germline CDR1 LGHNA, CDR2 YSLEER. CDR3 DNA: TGCGCCAGCAGCCAAGGGCGAAACTACGAGCAGTACTTC. Protein sequence: CASSQGRNYEQYF.

This clonotype was seen a handful of times. As DNA, the CDR3 is TGTGCCAGCAACGTCGGGCAGTCTGGCTCACCCCTCCACTTT. It specifies CASNVGQSGSPLHF. The chain recombines TRBV12-3 or TRBV12-4 with TRBJ1-6, with D unresolved. The CDR3 runs to 14 residues. V lost 7 bases, J lost 10 bases, and 17 bases lay in between.

This clonotype has only a few counts. The rearrangement links TRBV18 to TRBJ2-6; perhaps TRBD1 as D (7 bases). CDR3 length: 20 amino acids. V lost 0 bases to trimming and J lost 9 bases, with 27 bases between them. The germline gives CDR1 KGHSH, CDR2 LQKENI. CDR3 sequence (DNA): TGTGCCAGCTCACCACCGCTGACCCAGGGGGGCGCCTCTTGGGGCAACGTCCTGACTTTC. Residues: CASSPPLTQGGASWGNVLTF. The entire variable domain, with the rest obtained from reference TRBV18 and TRBJ2-6, is as follows: NAGVMQNPRHLVRRRGQEARLRCSPMKGHSHVYWYRQLPEEGLKFMVYLQKENIIDESGMPKERFSAEFPKEGPSILRIQQVVRGDSAAYFCASSPPLTQGGASWGNVLTFGAGSRLTVL.

This clonotype was seen repeatedly, ten times or more. The chain links TRBV4-3 to TRBJ2-7, with D perhaps matching TRBD2 (6 bases). V lost 0 bases and J 0 bases, leaving 9 bases between the germline ends. This CDR3 contains 15 residues. From germline, CDR1 is LGHNA and CDR2 YSLEER. The DNA of the CDR3 is TGCGCCAGCAGCCAAGATCCGCGGGGCTCCTACGAGCAGTACTTC. Translated, it gives CASSQDPRGSYEQYF.

The chain joins TRBV20-1 to TRBJ2-1; 8 bases fit TRBD2. CDR3 length: 15 amino acids. J was trimmed by 2 bases and V by 3 bases; bases with no gene match: 6. Germline V CDR1 and CDR2: DFQATT, SNEGSKA (reference sequence). Written as DNA, the CDR3 is TGCAGTGCTAGTTTTGCGGGGGGCCCCTACAATGAGCAGTTCTTC. It codes for CSASFAGGPYNEQFF.